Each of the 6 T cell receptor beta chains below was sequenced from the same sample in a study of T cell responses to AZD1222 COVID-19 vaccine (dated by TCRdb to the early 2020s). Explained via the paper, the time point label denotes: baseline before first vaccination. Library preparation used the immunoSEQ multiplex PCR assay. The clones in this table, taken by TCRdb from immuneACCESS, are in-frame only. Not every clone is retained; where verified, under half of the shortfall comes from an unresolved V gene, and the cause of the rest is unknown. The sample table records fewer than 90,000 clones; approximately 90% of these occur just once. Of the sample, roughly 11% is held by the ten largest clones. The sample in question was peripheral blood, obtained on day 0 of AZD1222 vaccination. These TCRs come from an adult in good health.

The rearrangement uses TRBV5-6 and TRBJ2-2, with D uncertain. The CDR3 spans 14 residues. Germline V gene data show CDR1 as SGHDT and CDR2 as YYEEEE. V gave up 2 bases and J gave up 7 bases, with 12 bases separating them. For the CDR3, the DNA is TGTGCCAGCAGCTTCCCATTGGGTATCGGGGAGCTGTTTTTT. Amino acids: CASSFPLGIGELFF.

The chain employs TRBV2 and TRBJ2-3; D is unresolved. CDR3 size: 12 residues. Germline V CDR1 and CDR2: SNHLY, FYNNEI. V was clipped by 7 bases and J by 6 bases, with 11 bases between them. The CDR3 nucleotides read TGTGCCAGCACCAGGATGCCCGATACGCAGTATTTT. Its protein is CASTRMPDTQYF. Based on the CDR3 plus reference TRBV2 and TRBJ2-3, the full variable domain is EPEVTQTPSHQVTQMGQEVILRCVPISNHLYFYWYRQILGQKVEFLVSFYNNEISEKSEIFDDQFSVERPDGSNFTLKIRSTKLEDSAMYFCASTRMPDTQYFGPGTRLTVL.

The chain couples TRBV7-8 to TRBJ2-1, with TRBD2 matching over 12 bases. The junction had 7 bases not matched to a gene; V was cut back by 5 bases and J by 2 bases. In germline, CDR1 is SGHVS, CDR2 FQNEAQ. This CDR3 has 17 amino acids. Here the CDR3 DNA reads TGTGCCAGCAGCCTAAGACTAGCGGGAGCTCCCTACAATGAGCAGTTCTTC. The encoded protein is CASSLRLAGAPYNEQFF.

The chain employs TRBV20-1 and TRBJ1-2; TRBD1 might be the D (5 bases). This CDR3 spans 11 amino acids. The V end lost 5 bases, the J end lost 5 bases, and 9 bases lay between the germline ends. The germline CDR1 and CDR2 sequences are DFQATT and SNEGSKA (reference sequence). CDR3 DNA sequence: TGCAGTGCTTCGGACATGTATGGCTACACCTTC. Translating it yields CSASDMYGYTF.

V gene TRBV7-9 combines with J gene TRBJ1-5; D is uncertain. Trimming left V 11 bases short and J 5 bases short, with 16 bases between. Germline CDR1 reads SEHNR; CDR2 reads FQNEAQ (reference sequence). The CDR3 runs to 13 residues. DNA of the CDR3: TGTGCCGACGGCGGATTAACCTATCAGCCCCAGCATTTT. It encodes CADGGLTYQPQHF.

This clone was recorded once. The CDR3 sequence is CASSLGVGYGYTF. The DNA for the CDR3 is TGTGCCAGCAGCTTAGGGGTTGGCTATGGCTACACCTTC. The chain carries TRBV7-8 and TRBJ1-2; D is unclear. The CDR3 has 13 amino acids. The V end lost 1 base, the J end lost 4 bases, and 7 bases lay between the germline ends. Germline CDR1 reads SGHVS; CDR2 reads FQNEAQ.